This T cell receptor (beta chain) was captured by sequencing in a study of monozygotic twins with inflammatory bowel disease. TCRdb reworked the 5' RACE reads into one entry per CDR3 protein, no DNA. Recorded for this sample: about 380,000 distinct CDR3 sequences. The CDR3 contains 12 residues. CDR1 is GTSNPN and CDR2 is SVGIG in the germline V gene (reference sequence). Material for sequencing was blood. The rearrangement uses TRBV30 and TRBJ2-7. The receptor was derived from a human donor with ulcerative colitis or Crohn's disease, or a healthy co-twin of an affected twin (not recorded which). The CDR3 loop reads CAWSRSSYEQYF.